The rows below give T cell receptor beta chains drawn from one sample of a study of T cell clones after liver transplantation. Produced via immunoSEQ multiplex PCR; TCRdb's table is partial and in-frame only. The sample contains about 75,000 clones, about 92% of which appear only once. Sequences were derived from CD4+ T cells from blood, sampled before liver transplant. The receptors here all came from a human donor who received a liver transplant. Each CDR3 is given without its conserved first and last residue.

>TRBV13|TRBJ1-4|13
ASSRPTGANEKLF
>TRBV28|TRBJ2-7|12
ASSSGTGSYEQY
>TRBV25-1|TRBJ2-1|13
ASSEPGQGDNEQF
>TRBV11-3|TRBJ2-5|13
ASSLAGGFRETQY
>TRBV28|TRBJ1-3|14
ASSPGAFTSGNTIY
>TRBV27|TRBJ2-7|12
ASRQGTGGGEQY
>TRBV19|TRBJ2-1|10
ASSRLGDEQF
>TRBV20-1|TRBJ2-1|9
SAARGNEQF
>TRBV5-6|TRBJ2-1|13
ASSSLNTPRSEQF
>TRBV5-1|TRBJ2-2|14
ASSLVVGGAPGELF
>TRBV6-5|TRBJ2-6|12
ASSSSPGANVLT
>TRBV6-1|TRBJ2-7|14
ASSEALAGGTYEQY
>TRBV18|TRBJ2-1|13
ASSPLGTSGNEQF
>TRBV5-8|TRBJ2-2|13
ASSLRDRDTGELF
>TRBV28|TRBJ1-5|10
ATRGPNQPQH
>TRBV11-2|TRBJ1-4|13
ASSPTLLRVEKLF
>TRBV5-6|TRBJ1-4|16
ASSLSLAYPATNEKLF
>TRBV4-2|TRBJ2-7|14
ASSQLSGTSVSEQY
>TRBV9|TRBJ2-2|14
ASSVDPGGSTGELF
>TRBV7-9|TRBJ2-3|13
ASSEGLELIHTQY
>TRBV28|TRBJ2-2|9
ASSLIGELF
>TRBV6-1|TRBJ2-3|13
ASSPLSFRADTQY
>TRBV19|TRBJ1-1|14
ASSRGQGADGTEAF
>TRBV29-1|TRBJ2-5|11
SAGAGGRETQY
>TRBV18|TRBJ2-1|13
ASSPRTGEYNEQF
>TRBV7-2|TRBJ1-1|12
ASSGGVRPPEAF
>TRBV7-9|TRBJ2-4|15
ASSLVAGAGVVDIQY
>TRBV9|TRBJ1-2|13
ASSVELRGNYGYT
>TRBV2|TRBJ2-5|12
ASSARTSVETQY
>TRBV6-6|TRBJ1-5|14
ASSTGTGLLDQPQH
>TRBV10-3|TRBJ2-1|11
AISDLNGNEQF
>TRBV7-9|TRBJ2-7|12
ASSVAGGGYEQY
>TRBV28|TRBJ1-4|14
ETPEEMEGGRGKLF
>TRBV28|TRBJ2-7|10
ASSFQNYEQY
>TRBV18|TRBJ1-2|12
ASSPRRGSYGYT
>TRBV11-2|TRBJ2-5|13
ASSSAGWQGETQY
>TRBV6-5|TRBJ2-6|12
ASSAYLGANVLT
>TRBV7-2|TRBJ2-3|13
ASSPRDRGTDTQY
>TRBV28|TRBJ1-3|11
ASSFGSGNTIY
>TRBV28|TRBJ1-2|12
ASSQGSGDYGYT
>TRBV9|TRBJ1-1|13
ASSVAAGVNTEAF
>TRBV7-6|TRBJ2-5|12
ASSLWEVQETQY
>TRBV21-1|TRBJ2-7|12
ASSPGRGALEQY
>TRBV18|TRBJ2-7|12
ASSLAGSLYEQY
>TRBV29-1|NA|11
SAIAGGQYEQY
>TRBV28|TRBJ2-7|10
AWGVGPYEQY
>TRBV28|TRBJ2-3|14
ASSLWSASSTDTQY
>TRBV7-6|TRBJ2-3|10
ASSLGADTQY
>TRBV6-5|TRBJ2-1|13
ASSSVGSPYNEQF
>TRBV5-5|TRBJ2-7|10
ASSPTGEKQY
>TRBV5-1|TRBJ2-7|12
ASSVSGNSYEQY
>TRBV21-1|TRBJ2-2|15
ASSKAHRGVNTGELF
>TRBV4-3|TRBJ2-7|13
ASSHTGTGGHEQY
>TRBV18|TRBJ2-3|15
ASSPVVLAGGADTQY
>TRBV5-8|TRBJ2-7|12
ASSRLQGIGGQY
>TRBV19|TRBJ1-4|11
ASKGRGNEKLF
>TRBV7-8|TRBJ2-3|12
ASSLGTFTDTQY
>TRBV7-8|TRBJ2-7|11
ASSAGTFYEQY